The clone carrying this T cell receptor beta chain was picked up one time. Its antigen remains unknown. The entry originates in a study of cytomegalovirus exposure and HLA in healthy donors. Study-wide results and limits: Sequences of the TCR beta chain were said to predict the HLA-A and HLA-B alleles of most subjects accurately.

Donors in the study were healthy people who gave bone marrow. The PCR contained 60 Vbeta and 13 Jbeta primers. Sequencing was performed with immunoSEQ multiplex PCR; in TCRdb, only in-frame clones are kept and a portion is missing. The data contain 75,000 or so clones, around 64% of them singletons. Deletions cut 4 bases from V and 5 bases from J, with 13 bases between. This CDR3 has 13 residues. The germline CDR1 and CDR2 sequences are SGHRS and YFSETQ. The gene calls are TRBV5-1 and TRBJ2-7, with D possibly being TRBD1 (6 bases). The receptor comes from a middle-aged man in good health and CMV-seropositive. Source material: PBMCs. In nucleotides, the CDR3 is TGCGCCAGCAGCCCGGGACACAAAGACGAGCAGTACTTC. Translated: CASSPGHKDEQYF.